This T cell receptor beta chain comes out of a study of cytomegalovirus exposure and HLA in healthy donors. Study-wide points: The authors later found HLA-associated TCR beta chains more clonally expanded than equally common others. Evidence from a later analysis indicated that most CMV-associated TCR beta chains looked HLA-restricted. The productive fraction for most TCR beta V segments was about 87% or about 30% in an earlier analysis. Information on immune exposure was restricted to one variable (CMV serostatus).

60 Vbeta and 13 Jbeta primers were used in PCR. The method was immunoSEQ multiplex PCR; TCRdb's version includes in-frame clones alone and lacks a portion of them. Of 180,000 or so clones listed, nearly 80% are singletons. This clone was recorded a few times. What it binds is unknown. The CDR3 length is 15 residues. Trimming at V came to 4 bases and at J to 4 bases, leaving 5 bases not matched to a gene. Germline V CDR1 and CDR2: SNHLY, FYNNEI. The chain has TRBV2 and TRBJ1-4; 8 bases match TRBD1. The sequenced sample was PBMCs. The source of this sequence is a middle-aged man in good health and CMV-seropositive. CDR3 loop: CASSVGTGGNEKLFF. CDR3 nucleotides: TGTGCCAGCAGTGTGGGGACAGGCGGTAATGAAAAACTGTTTTTT.